The clone carrying this T cell receptor (beta chain) was seen only a few times. The antigen is unknown. The PCR employed 60 Vbeta primers together with 13 Jbeta primers. Here immunoSEQ multiplex PCR was the method, and the copy in TCRdb shows in-frame clones only, minus some. The sample yields some 120,000 clones, around 60% seen once. These data belong to a study of cytomegalovirus exposure and HLA in healthy donors. Study conclusions and caveats: In a later analysis, at a false discovery rate of 0.05, roughly 17,000 TCR beta sequences matched HLA alleles. For most TCR sequences rarity was the rule, although some public TCRs occurred in many donors.

CDR1 MNHEY and CDR2 SMNVEV come from the germline V gene (reference sequence). This CDR3 contains 16 residues. Sequenced: PBMCs. The chain joins TRBV27 to TRBJ2-5; 8 positions match TRBD2. Matching the DNA end better, TRBJ2-7 makes the J call doubtful. This TCR was sampled from a middle-aged woman in good health and CMV-seropositive. The CDR3 loop is CASSQGGGGSSYEQYF. DNA for the CDR3: TGTGCCAGCAGCCAAGGCGGCGGGGGGAGCTCCTACGAGCAGTACTTC.